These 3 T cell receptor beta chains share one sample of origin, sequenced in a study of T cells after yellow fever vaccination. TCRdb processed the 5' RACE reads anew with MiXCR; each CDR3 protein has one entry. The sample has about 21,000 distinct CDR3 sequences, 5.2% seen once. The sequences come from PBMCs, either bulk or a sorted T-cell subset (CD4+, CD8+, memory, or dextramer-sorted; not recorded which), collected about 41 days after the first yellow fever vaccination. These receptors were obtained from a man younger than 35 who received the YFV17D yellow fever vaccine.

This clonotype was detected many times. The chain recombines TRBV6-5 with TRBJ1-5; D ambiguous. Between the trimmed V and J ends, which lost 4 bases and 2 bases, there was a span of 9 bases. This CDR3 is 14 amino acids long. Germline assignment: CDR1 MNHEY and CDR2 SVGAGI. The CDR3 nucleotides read TGTGCCAGCAGTTTCGACTCCGGCAATCAGCCCCAGCATTTT. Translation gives CASSFDSGNQPQHF.

The CDR3 loop is CASSSLRQGVNQPQHF. The CDR3 region has the DNA TGTGCCAGCAGTTCACTACGACAGGGGGTCAATCAGCCCCAGCATTTT. V gene TRBV28 combines with J gene TRBJ1-5; 9 bases are shared with TRBD1. The CDR3 loop spans 16 amino acids. The trim removed 4 bases at V and 3 bases at J, leaving 7 bases unmatched. Germline CDR1 MDHEN, CDR2 SYDVKM.

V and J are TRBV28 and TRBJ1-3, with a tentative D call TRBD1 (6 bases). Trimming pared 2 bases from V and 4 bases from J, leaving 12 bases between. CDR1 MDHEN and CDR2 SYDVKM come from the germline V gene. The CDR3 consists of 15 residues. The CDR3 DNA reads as TGTGCCAGCAGTTTAGGGGGGCTTATGGGAAACACCATATATTTT. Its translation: CASSLGGLMGNTIYF.